This T cell receptor (beta chain) stems from a study of blood T cell repertoires in COVID-19. Seattle patients were enrolled during active infection and followed longitudinally. Study processing details: Cell counts per sample came from amplifying reference gene primers. Produced via immunoSEQ multiplex PCR; TCRdb's table is partial and in-frame only. D and trimming were read from the DNA, whereas the V and J calls and clone size are those reported in that table. The sample lists roughly 230,000 clones, about 82% occurring once. Germline-derived CDR1 and CDR2 are MDHEN and SYDVKM. J was trimmed by 8 bases and V by 6 bases; bases with no gene match: 9. The CDR3 spans 14 residues.

This chain connects TRBV28 to TRBJ1-4; TRBD1 agrees at 7 bases. The material sequenced was peripheral blood. This clonotype was obtained from a man aged 45-60 years with COVID-19, enrolled during active disease. Here the CDR3 reads CASSPPRGWEKLFF. Here the CDR3 DNA reads TGTGCCAGCAGCCCCCCCAGGGGGTGGGAAAAACTGTTTTTT.